Below are 22 T cell receptor beta chains sequenced from a single sample in a study of T cells in Graves' hyperthyroidism and ophthalmopathy. The source material, RNA transcripts, was used to amplify TCR beta CDR3 regions. First-round RT-PCR of the TCR CDR3 relied on the HTBI primer set. TCRdb used MiXCR to reprocess the multiplex PCR reads, holding one entry per CDR3 protein. The profile covers over 150,000 distinct CDR3 sequences, with about a sixth appearing a single time and 53% taken by the ten largest. Material: blood. Receptors originate from a woman between 50 and 59 years old with Graves' hyperthyroidism.

This sequence joins TRBV29-1 and TRBJ1-1; 8 bases are shared with TRBD1. The CDR3 consists of 13 residues. Germline loops: CDR1 SQVTM, CDR2 ANQGSEA. The J segment lost 5 bases and the V segment lost 5 bases, leaving 7 bases of the junction unmatched. In nucleotides, the CDR3 is TGCAGCGTTCTTTCAGGGGGCGGAACTGAAGCTTTCTTT. It yields the protein CSVLSGGGTEAFF.

This chain joins TRBV29-1 and TRBJ1-1, with D tentatively TRBD1 (5 bases). Trimming took off 5 bases at V and 4 bases at J, with 20 bases between the two ends. Germline-derived CDR1 and CDR2 are SQVTM and ANQGSEA. The length of the CDR3 is 15 residues. The CDR3 bases are TGCAGCGTTCCGGGGGGTGACGGGCCGGGCACTGAAGCTTTCTTT. Its translation: CSVPGGDGPGTEAFF.

This clonotype was counted at least ten times. The junction and the germline gene differ at one end; a read error may be behind it. The V and J genes are TRBV12-3 or TRBV12-4 and TRBJ2-3; 10 positions agree with TRBD2. This CDR3 spans 17 amino acids. CDR3 protein: CASSLLSSGSGTDTQYF. In DNA, the CDR3 is TGTGCCAGCAGTTTATTGTCTAGCGGGAGTGGGACAGATACACAGTATTTT.

This clonotype was recorded many times. For the CDR3, the DNA is TGCAGTGCTAGTAGACTAGCGGGTTTCACAGATACGCAGTATTTT. This encodes CSASRLAGFTDTQYF. The rearrangement links TRBV20-1 to TRBJ2-3, with 10 bases lining up with TRBD2. The junction had 5 bases not matched to a gene; V was cut back by 3 bases and J by 2 bases. This CDR3 has 15 residues. Germline V CDR1 and CDR2: DFQATT, SNEGSKA (reference sequence).

In this sample, this clonotype turned up many times. The V gene is TRBV7-8, the J gene TRBJ2-5, with D possibly called TRBD1 or TRBD2 (6 bases each). This CDR3 is 14 amino acids long. V was shortened by 5 bases and J by 2 bases, with 12 bases between the two germline ends. Germline values: CDR1 SGHVS, CDR2 FQNEAQ. The CDR3 loop reads CASSPGAGQETQYF. In nucleotides, the CDR3 is TGTGCCAGCAGCCCAGGGGCGGGACAAGAGACCCAGTACTTC. Variable domain in full (rest from reference TRBV7-8 and TRBJ2-5): GAGVSQSPRYKVAKRGQDVALRCDPISGHVSLFWYQQALGQGPEFLTYFQNEAQLDKSGLPSDRFFAERPEGSVSTLKIQRTQQEDSAVYLCASSPGAGQETQYFGPGTRLLVL.

This clonotype has ten or more counts. The V gene is TRBV28, the J gene TRBJ1-2; possible D gene TRBD1, 5 bases. The CDR3 consists of 13 residues. V was shortened by 10 bases and J by 6 bases, with 18 bases between the two germline ends. Germline values: CDR1 MDHEN, CDR2 SYDVKM. The CDR3, as DNA: TGTGCCACCCAAGAGGAGGGACGGGATGGCTACACCTTC. This encodes CATQEEGRDGYTF.

This clonotype was detected only a few times. The CDR3, as DNA: TGCGCCAGCAGCTTCGAGGGAGGGCCTCGGACCGGGGAGCTGTTTTTT. Residues: CASSFEGGPRTGELFF. This rearrangement joins TRBV5-1 to TRBJ2-2; the match to TRBD2 covers 7 bases. The CDR3 extends over 16 amino acids. Germline-derived CDR1 and CDR2 are SGHRS and YFSETQ. J lost 5 bases, V lost 2 bases, and 9 bases had no gene match.

This clonotype was observed many times. CDR3 DNA sequence: TGTGCCAGCAGCGGAACCCCCGCGGATACGCAGTATTTT. Protein sequence: CASSGTPADTQYF. This chain uses TRBV7-3 with TRBJ2-3; D uncertain. Trimming removed 5 bases from V and 6 bases from J, with 12 bases in between. From germline, CDR1 is SGHTA and CDR2 FQGTGA. The CDR3 contains 13 residues.

The J gene is TRBJ2-1, the V gene TRBV12-3 or TRBV12-4; TRBD2 agrees at 9 bases. V was pared by 2 bases and J by 5 bases, with 7 bases of the junction left unmatched. The CDR3 consists of 16 residues. CDR3 nucleotide sequence: TGTGCCAGCAGTTTAAGATTAGCGGGAGAACACAATGAGCAGTTCTTC. Protein sequence: CASSLRLAGEHNEQFF.

The rearrangement links TRBV28 to TRBJ2-5; D possibly corresponds to TRBD1 (6 bases). Germline CDR1 is MDHEN and CDR2 is SYDVKM. V was pared by 6 bases and J by 0 bases, with 23 bases between. The CDR3 spans 18 residues. In DNA, the CDR3 is TGTGCCAGCAGCCAAATGGTCCGGGACAAGGATTACCAAGAGACCCAGTACTTC. Translating it yields CASSQMVRDKDYQETQYF.

This clonotype was counted at least ten times. V is TRBV6-1 and J is TRBJ2-7; 9 bases agree with TRBD2. Germline CDR1 and CDR2: MNHNS and SASEGT. This CDR3 contains 15 residues. V trimming: 3 bases; J trimming: 4 bases; junction bases outside the gene matches: 7. CDR3 in amino acids: CASSEALAGDYEQYF. CDR3 bases: TGTGCCAGCAGTGAGGCATTAGCGGGAGATTACGAGCAGTACTTC.

This clonotype was recorded at least ten times. The rearrangement joins TRBV6-1 to TRBJ1-5; perhaps TRBD1 as D (6 bases). CDR1 MNHNS and CDR2 SASEGT come from the germline V gene. V was pared by 4 bases and J by 4 bases, with 8 bases between. CDR3 length equals 13 residues. The CDR3 region is CASSADRNQPQHF. CDR3 coding DNA: TGTGCCAGCAGTGCGGACAGAAATCAGCCCCAGCATTTT.

The chain couples TRBV30 to TRBJ2-5; TRBD1 matches at 9 bases. Germline V gene sequence: CDR1 GTSNPN, CDR2 SVGIG (reference sequence). J was trimmed by 1 base and V by 3 bases; bases with no gene match: 12. CDR3 length: 17 residues. The CDR3 sequence: CAWRPRGTGIGQETQYF. CDR3 bases: TGTGCCTGGAGGCCCAGGGGGACAGGGATTGGCCAAGAGACCCAGTACTTC. Complete variable domain (other parts from reference TRBV30 and TRBJ2-5): SQTIHQWPATLVQPVGSPLSLECTVEGTSNPNLYWYRQAAGRGLQLLFYSVGIGQISSEVPQNLSASRPQDRQFILSSKKLLLSDSGFYLCAWRPRGTGIGQETQYFGPGTRLLVL.

This clonotype was seen many times. The J gene is TRBJ2-2, the V gene TRBV24-1; TRBD2 is a possible D gene (5 bases). The CDR3 runs 17 residues. CDR1 KGHDR and CDR2 SFDVKD come from the germline V gene. V lost 3 bases, J lost 3 bases, and 16 bases lay in between. CDR3 loop: CATSDPGAGTDTGELFF. The CDR3 DNA is TGTGCCACCAGTGATCCGGGCGCGGGTACAGACACCGGGGAGCTGTTTTTT.

The table lists this clonotype with many counts. The J gene is TRBJ1-1, the V gene TRBV6-1; D call uncertain. CDR1 MNHNS and CDR2 SASEGT come from the germline V gene. V was shortened by 8 bases and J by 7 bases, with 11 bases between the two germline ends. The CDR3 length is 11 residues. The CDR3 coding sequence is TGTGCCAGCGACCGGCACCGTGAAGCTTTCTTT. Translation gives CASDRHREAFF.

This clonotype appeared many times. The chain carries TRBV29-1 and TRBJ2-7; possibly TRBD2 for D (6 bases). Per the germline V gene, CDR1 is SQVTM and CDR2 is ANQGSEA. CDR3 length: 13 residues. V shed 3 bases and J shed 1 base, with 10 bases lying between them. DNA for the CDR3: TGCAGCGTTGATGGGGGAGGTTCCTACGAGCAGTACTTC. This encodes CSVDGGGSYEQYF.

The rearrangement links TRBV6-2 or TRBV6-3 to TRBJ2-1; no definite D call. CDR1 is MNHEY, CDR2 SVGEGT, per germline. Trimming removed 2 bases from V and 3 bases from J, with 8 bases in between. CDR3 length: 14 residues. CDR3 sequence reads: CASSYRADYNEQFF. DNA of the CDR3: TGTGCCAGCAGTTACAGGGCGGACTACAATGAGCAGTTCTTC.

This clonotype was counted many times. The V gene is TRBV2, the J gene TRBJ1-1, with D tentatively TRBD1 (6 bases). V lost 7 bases and J lost 5, with 14 bases in between. This CDR3 region has 13 residues. Germline CDR1 reads SNHLY; CDR2 reads FYNNEI. The DNA for the CDR3 is TGTGCCAGCATTTGGAAAGGGGGGACTGAAGCTTTCTTT. This sequence encodes CASIWKGGTEAFF.

In this sample, this clonotype turned up a few times. The chain combines TRBV6-1 with TRBJ2-1, with TRBD2 as a possible D gene (5 bases). There are 13 residues in the CDR3. In germline, CDR1 is MNHNS, CDR2 SASEGT. Trimming cost V 11 bases and J 2 bases, with 13 bases left between them. DNA of the CDR3: TGTGCCTCCTTTGGGAGCCCCTACAATGAGCAGTTCTTC. Translating it yields CASFGSPYNEQFF.

This clonotype has ten or more counts. This sequence joins TRBV27 and TRBJ1-1, with D uncertain. CDR1 is MNHEY and CDR2 is SMNVEV in the germline V gene (reference sequence). The CDR3 length is 14 residues. V lost 6 bases and J lost 6, with 17 bases in between. The CDR3 bases are TGTGCCAGCAGACGTCCCCGGGAGAAGGCTGAAGCTTTCTTT. The encoded protein is CASRRPREKAEAFF.

This clonotype has a count of ten or more. The chain is built from TRBV6-1 and TRBJ2-3; the D is unclear. The ends were cut back, 7 bases at V and 1 base at J, with 9 bases in the middle. The CDR3 loop spans 13 amino acids. Germline CDR1 reads MNHNS; CDR2 reads SASEGT. In DNA form, the CDR3 reads TGTGCCAGCACCAAGCTAGGCACAGATACGCAGTATTTT. This gives the protein CASTKLGTDTQYF.

In regard to this clonotype: A much larger clone lies one base from this, so it may be a read error. The gene calls are TRBV19 and TRBJ1-1; D gene ambiguous. Trimming shortened V by 4 bases and J by 3 bases, and 12 bases separated the two germline ends. The germline V gene encodes CDR1 LNHDA and CDR2 SQIVND (reference sequence). This CDR3 has 14 residues. The CDR3 coding sequence is TGTGCCAGTAGTAAATCCCGTCAGGACACTGAAGCTTTCTTT. It translates to CASSKSRQDTEAFF.